This T cell receptor beta chain appears in the sequencing data of a study of cytomegalovirus exposure and HLA in healthy donors. Overall study findings and caveats: Fewer N-insertions (relative to the 666-donor mean) were reportedly seen in an Asian-associated ancestry cluster in a later analysis. Upon later analysis, HLA-associated TCR beta chains proved more clonally expanded than other, equally common chains. Within an earlier analysis, most TCR beta V segments proved productive either about 87% or about 30% of the time.

Germline-derived CDR1 and CDR2 are SNHLY and FYNNEI. V gave up 5 bases and J gave up 5 bases, with 18 bases separating them. The CDR3 runs to 15 residues. 13 Jbeta primers and 60 Vbeta primers were used for the PCR. Sequencing was performed with immunoSEQ multiplex PCR; in TCRdb, only in-frame clones are kept and a portion is missing. The table shows about 160,000 clones, with over 75% occurring only once. There are a few counts of this clone. No antigen is known for it. Sequencing was performed on PBMCs. This clonotype originated in a woman between 50 and 59 years old in good health and CMV-seropositive. The chain employs TRBV2 and TRBJ2-5, with a tentative D call TRBD1 (6 bases). The CDR3 region has the DNA TGTGCCAGCAGTCGGGACATCTATCTAAGGGAGACCCAGTACTTC. It encodes CASSRDIYLRETQYF.